This TCR beta chain was captured by sequencing in a study of blood T cell repertoires in COVID-19. Clones were read by immunoSEQ multiplex PCR, and TCRdb kept only the in-frame ones, dropping some. This sample yields roughly 190,000 clones, of which almost 85% are seen a single time; roughly 5% belongs to the top ten. This CDR3 region has 11 residues. Per germline, CDR1 MGHRA and CDR2 YSYEKL. Trimming cost V 1 base and J 7 bases, with 4 bases left between them. The rearrangement uses TRBV4-1 and TRBJ2-5; D is uncertain. The sample consisted of peripheral blood. The sequence came from a woman between 70 and 85 years old with active or convalescent COVID-19. CDR3 protein: CASSQGVTQYF. The CDR3 DNA is TGCGCCAGCAGCCAAGGAGTGACCCAGTACTTC.